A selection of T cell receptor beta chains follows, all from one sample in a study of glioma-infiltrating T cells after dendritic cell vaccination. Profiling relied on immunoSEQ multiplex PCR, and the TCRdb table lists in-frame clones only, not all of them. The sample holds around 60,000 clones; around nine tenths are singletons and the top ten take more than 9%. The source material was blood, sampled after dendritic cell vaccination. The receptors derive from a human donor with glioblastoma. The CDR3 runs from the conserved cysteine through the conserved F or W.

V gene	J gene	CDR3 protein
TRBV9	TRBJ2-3	CASSVEARGTGWADTQYF
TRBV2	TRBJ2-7	CASNRAGLDEQYF
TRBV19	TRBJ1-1	CASSIEQGRAEAFF
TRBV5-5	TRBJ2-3	CASSSPTDLDTQYF
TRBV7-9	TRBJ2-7	CASTQSGQGFYEQYF
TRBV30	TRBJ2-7	CAGGTGISREQYF
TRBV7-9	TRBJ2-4	CASSPRGGAKNIQYF
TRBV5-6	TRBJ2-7	CASSLGGGSGHEQYF
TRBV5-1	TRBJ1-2	CASSAVRGGYGYTF
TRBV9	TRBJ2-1	CASSVDGGPGLREQFF
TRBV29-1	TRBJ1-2	CSVKGQKVNYGYTF
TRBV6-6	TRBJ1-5	CASSPGGRVFNQPQHF
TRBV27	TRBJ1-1	CASSLPGNTEAFF
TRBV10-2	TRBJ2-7	CASDRTGGVGEQYF
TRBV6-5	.	CASSYSGTVSYEQYF
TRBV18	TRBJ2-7	CASSLDRGYEQYF
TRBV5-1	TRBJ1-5	CASSLLRAVVSGQGNDNQPQHF
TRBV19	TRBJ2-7	CASSRGEYEQYF
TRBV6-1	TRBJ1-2	CASSEARGSYGYTF
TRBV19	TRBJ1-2	CASSTTGDYGYTF
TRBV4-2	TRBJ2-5	CASSPGLRETQYF
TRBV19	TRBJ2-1	CASSIDGTGVSEQFF
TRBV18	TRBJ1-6	CASSSVVPNSPLHF
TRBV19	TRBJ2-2	CASSKLAGSNTGELFF
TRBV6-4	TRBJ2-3	CASSDSGGADTQYF
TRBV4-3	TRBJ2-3	CASSQETASGANTDTQYF
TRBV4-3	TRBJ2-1	CASSQAGGFYNEQFF
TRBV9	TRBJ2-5	CASSVEGQGGETQYF
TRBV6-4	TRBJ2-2	CASGPGLAGVSGELFF
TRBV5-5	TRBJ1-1	CASSLLTGGSEAFF
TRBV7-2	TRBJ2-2	CASSPWTLYTGELFF
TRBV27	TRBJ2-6	CASSLRTTHSSGANVLTF
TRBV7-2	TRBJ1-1	CASSLGGSSLEAFF
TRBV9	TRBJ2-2	CASSPGGSSTGELFF
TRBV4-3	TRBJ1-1	CASSQSSVSTEAFF
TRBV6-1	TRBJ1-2	CASSESGGIGYTF
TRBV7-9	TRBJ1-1	CASSPDRAQGNTEAFF
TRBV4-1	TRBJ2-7	CASSQGTGGTYEQYF
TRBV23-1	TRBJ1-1	CASSQARGTEAFF
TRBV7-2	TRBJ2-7	CASSLARGGGEQYF
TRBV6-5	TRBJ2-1	CASREQGLAGGEQFF
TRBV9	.	CASSVGATGGPYEQYF
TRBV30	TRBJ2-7	CAWSVGLADYEQYF
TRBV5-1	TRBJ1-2	CASSSNRANYGYTF
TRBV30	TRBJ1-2	CAGQAGLEFLGPTAYGYTF